A selection of T cell receptor beta chains follows, all from one sample in a study of blood T cell repertoires in COVID-19. The protocol was immunoSEQ multiplex PCR, while the TCRdb copy is restricted to in-frame clones and leaves out a portion. The sample holds 200,000 or so clones; approximately 82% are singletons and the top ten take around 6.9%. Sequencing input: peripheral blood. The receptors were gathered from a human donor with acute or convalescent COVID-19. The donor label of this sample is uncertain. CDR3s include the opening cysteine and the closing phenylalanine or tryptophan. The order of the fields is CDR3 protein, CDR3 DNA, J gene, clone size, D gene, V gene. The D gene is left open where the match is weak. Size tells how often a clone was seen (once, few, many) or the class of an expanded clone, and some rows leave it out.

CASSRTGGAGANVLTF | TGTGCCAGCAGCCGGACAGGGGGCGCTGGGGCCAACGTCCTGACTTTC | TRBJ2-6 | . | TRBD1 | TRBV6-4
CASSSGLVDTQYF | TGTGCCAGCAGCTCTGGACTTGTAGATACGCAGTATTTT | TRBJ2-3 | . | . | TRBV7-3
CASSLTSGSSQETQYF | TGTGCCAGCAGCTTGACTAGCGGTTCCTCCCAAGAGACCCAGTACTTC | TRBJ2-5 | . | TRBD2 | TRBV7-9
CASSYSGLADATQYF | TGTGCCAGCAGTTACTCCGGCCTAGCGGACGCGACGCAGTATTTT | TRBJ2-3 | . | TRBD2 | TRBV6-5
CASSQDKRRVSGNTIYF | TGCGCCAGCAGCCAAGATAAGCGGAGGGTCTCTGGAAACACCATATATTTT | TRBJ1-3 | . | . | TRBV4-1
CASSEGTGRLEQYF | TGTGCCAGCAGCGAAGGGACAGGGCGACTCGAGCAGTACTTC | TRBJ2-7 | few | TRBD1 | TRBV6-2/TRBV6-3
CASRTLLAGGPGEQYF | TGTGCCAGCAGAACCCTACTAGCGGGAGGGCCTGGCGAGCAGTACTTC | TRBJ2-7 | . | TRBD2 | TRBV6-6
CASSRGRLPEAFF | TGTGCCAGCAGTCGGGGGAGATTGCCTGAAGCTTTCTTT | TRBJ1-1 | . | . | TRBV27
CASRSTGLSPLHF | TGTGCCAGCAGGTCCACAGGGCTTTCACCCCTCCACTTT | TRBJ1-6 | . | . | TRBV27
CASSTRQARVEHTF | TGTGCCAGCAGCACGCGACAGGCCCGTGTCGAGCATACCTTC | TRBJ1-2 | . | . | TRBV7-2
CASSPLRATNEKLFF | TGTGCCAGCTCACCCCTACGTGCAACTAATGAAAAACTGTTTTTT | TRBJ1-4 | . | . | TRBV18
CASSGQGNTGELFF | TGTGCCAGCAGTGGTCAGGGGAACACCGGGGAGCTGTTTTTT | TRBJ2-2 | . | . | TRBV2
CASSTGTASSNQPQHF | TGTGCCAGCAGCACCGGGACAGCCTCAAGCAATCAGCCCCAGCATTTT | TRBJ1-5 | . | TRBD1 | TRBV6-2/TRBV6-3
CASSQDQVVEQRFNTEAFF | TGTGCCAGCAGCCAAGATCAGGTTGTTGAACAGAGATTTAACACTGAAGCTTTCTTT | TRBJ1-1 | . | . | TRBV14
CASSANYGYTF | TGTGCCAGCAGTGCGAACTATGGCTACACCTTC | TRBJ1-2 | . | . | TRBV6-6
CASSPQISLNQPQHF | TGTGCCAGCTCCCCCCAGATTTCCCTCAATCAGCCCCAGCATTTT | TRBJ1-5 | . | . | TRBV18
CASSGDRVQEQYF | TGTGCCAGCAGTGGGGACAGGGTCCAAGAGCAGTACTTC | TRBJ2-7 | once | TRBD1 | TRBV28
CASSAGPNTEAFF | TGTGCCAGCAGCGCAGGGCCGAACACTGAAGCTTTCTTT | TRBJ1-1 | . | . | TRBV7-3
CASRKDTTAASSVETQYF | TGTGCCAGCCGAAAGGACACCACAGCCGCGTCGAGCGTGGAGACCCAGTACTTC | TRBJ2-5 | once | . | TRBV27
CASSPAGFAYEQYF | TGTGCCAGCTCACCAGCGGGTTTTGCCTACGAGCAGTACTTC | TRBJ2-7 | . | . | TRBV18
CASSRRGQGYSEQYF | TGTGCCAGCAGCCGGAGGGGACAGGGGTACAGCGAGCAGTACTTC | TRBJ2-7 | . | TRBD1 | TRBV5-4
CASSEGGQGSFHEQYF | TGTGCCAGCAGCGAGGGTGGGCAGGGGAGTTTCCACGAGCAGTACTTC | TRBJ2-7 | . | . | TRBV5-4
CAGLLATYEQYF | TGTGCCGGACTTCTAGCGACCTACGAGCAGTACTTC | TRBJ2-7 | few | . | TRBV19
CASSLQGDTEAFF | TGTGCCAGCAGCTTACAGGGGGACACTGAAGCTTTCTTT | TRBJ1-1 | once | TRBD1 | TRBV7-9
CASSRGQRNTEAFF | TGTGCCAGCAGTAGGGGACAGAGGAACACTGAAGCTTTCTTT | TRBJ1-1 | . | TRBD1 | TRBV6-2/TRBV6-3
CATVGPVYGELFF | TGTGCCACCGTGGGCCCAGTGTACGGGGAGCTGTTTTTT | TRBJ2-2 | . | . | TRBV19
CASSYSQAGGEDRQYF | TGTGCCAGCAGTTACTCACAAGCGGGAGGAGAGGATAGGCAGTACTTC | TRBJ2-7 | . | TRBD2 | TRBV6-5
CASREDGTVGGYTF | TGTGCCAGCAGGGAGGACGGGACTGTGGGGGGCTACACCTTC | TRBJ1-2 | . | . | TRBV6-4
CASSLGEGTEAFF | TGTGCCAGCAGCTTAGGGGAGGGCACTGAAGCTTTCTTT | TRBJ1-1 | . | . | TRBV11-3
CASSKGPAAPRGTDTQYF | TGTGCCAGCAGCAAAGGTCCCGCGGCTCCTAGAGGCACAGATACGCAGTATTTT | TRBJ2-3 | . | . | TRBV21-1
CASSLSSGTGIYGYTF | TGTGCCAGCAGCCTATCTTCCGGGACAGGGATTTATGGCTACACCTTC | TRBJ1-2 | . | TRBD1 | TRBV3-1/TRBV3-2
CASSIFQGASNQPQHF | TGTGCCAGTAGTATCTTCCAGGGTGCGAGCAATCAGCCCCAGCATTTT | TRBJ1-5 | . | . | TRBV19
CASSLALRLALVF | TGTGCCAGCAGCTTAGCGCTGAGGCTAGCCCTGGTCTTC | TRBJ2-7 | . | . | TRBV7-9
CAWSPGTAHTDTQYF | TGTGCCTGGTCCCCCGGGACAGCACACACAGATACGCAGTATTTT | TRBJ2-3 | . | TRBD1 | TRBV30
CASSGPGQLYGYTF | TGTGCCAGCTCGGGGCCGGGACAGCTCTATGGCTACACCTTC | TRBJ1-2 | . | TRBD1 | TRBV18
CASSQLGTVGEKLFF | TGCGCCAGCAGCCAACTAGGGACAGTTGGAGAAAAACTGTTTTTT | TRBJ1-4 | . | TRBD1 | TRBV4-3
CASSSSGGSDYGYTF | TGTGCCAGCAGCTCATCGGGGGGTTCGGACTATGGCTACACCTTC | TRBJ1-2 | . | . | TRBV7-9
CASSHGLAGGGDTQYF | TGCGCCAGCAGTCATGGACTAGCGGGTGGGGGAGATACGCAGTATTTT | TRBJ2-3 | . | TRBD2 | TRBV5-1
CASSPGTSGRNEQFF | TGTGCCAGCAGCCCTGGGACTAGCGGGAGGAATGAGCAGTTCTTC | TRBJ2-1 | . | TRBD2 | TRBV5-6
CASSALTGGGSTSGANVLTF | TGTGCCAGCAGCGCACTAACAGGGGGCGGATCAACCTCTGGGGCCAACGTCCTGACTTTC | TRBJ2-6 | once | TRBD1 | TRBV9
CASSITRTGRETQYF | TGTGCCAGTAGTATTACCAGGACAGGGCGGGAGACCCAGTACTTC | TRBJ2-5 | . | TRBD1 | TRBV19
CASSQGQELPQHF | TGCGCCAGCAGCCAAGGGCAGGAACTGCCCCAGCATTTT | TRBJ1-5 | . | . | TRBV4-1
CAISTGTGNYGYTF | TGTGCCATCAGTACCGGGACAGGGAACTATGGCTACACCTTC | TRBJ1-2 | . | TRBD1 | TRBV10-3
CASSPPTGSSPLHF | TGTGCCAGCAGTCCCCCGACAGGGAGCTCACCCCTCCACTTT | TRBJ1-6 | . | TRBD1 | TRBV28
CASTLTSKYYEQYF | TGTGCCAGCACTTTGACTAGCAAGTACTACGAGCAGTACTTC | TRBJ2-7 | . | TRBD2 | TRBV5-6
CASSFSWGPSVQETQYF | TGTGCCAGCAGTTTTTCGTGGGGGCCCTCCGTACAAGAGACCCAGTACTTC | TRBJ2-5 | few | . | TRBV28
CASRFDTYGYTF | TGTGCCAGCAGATTCGACACCTATGGCTACACCTTC | TRBJ1-2 | . | . | TRBV5-6
CASSLYSFGAGGRNQETQYF | TGTGCCAGCAGTTTATATAGTTTTGGGGCAGGGGGTCGGAACCAAGAGACCCAGTACTTC | TRBJ2-5 | . | TRBD1 | TRBV27
CASSFLTGGRSEAFF | TGTGCCAGCAGCTTCCTGACAGGGGGCCGCTCTGAAGCTTTCTTT | TRBJ1-1 | few | TRBD1 | TRBV11-3
CAWSSGSGRAVNEQFF | TGTGCCTGGAGTTCTGGTAGCGGGAGGGCCGTTAATGAGCAGTTCTTC | TRBJ2-1 | . | TRBD2 | TRBV30
CASSPDRGEQYF | TGTGCCAGCAGCCCCGACAGGGGCGAGCAGTACTTC | TRBJ2-7 | . | TRBD1 | TRBV12-3/TRBV12-4
CASSLPRPDRGRIGTQYF | TGTGCCAGCAGTTTACCCCGCCCCGACAGGGGGCGAATTGGTACGCAGTATTTT | TRBJ2-3 | . | TRBD1 | TRBV27
CASSAGLTSYEQYF | TGTGCCAGCAGCGCCGGACTTACTTCCTACGAGCAGTACTTC | TRBJ2-7 | . | . | TRBV7-2
CASSRRTVNTEAFF | TGTGCCAGCAGCCGTCGGACAGTGAACACTGAAGCTTTCTTT | TRBJ1-1 | . | . | TRBV7-9
CASRGQSATNEKLFF | TGTGCCAGCAGGGGACAGTCTGCAACTAATGAAAAACTGTTTTTT | TRBJ1-4 | . | TRBD1 | TRBV2